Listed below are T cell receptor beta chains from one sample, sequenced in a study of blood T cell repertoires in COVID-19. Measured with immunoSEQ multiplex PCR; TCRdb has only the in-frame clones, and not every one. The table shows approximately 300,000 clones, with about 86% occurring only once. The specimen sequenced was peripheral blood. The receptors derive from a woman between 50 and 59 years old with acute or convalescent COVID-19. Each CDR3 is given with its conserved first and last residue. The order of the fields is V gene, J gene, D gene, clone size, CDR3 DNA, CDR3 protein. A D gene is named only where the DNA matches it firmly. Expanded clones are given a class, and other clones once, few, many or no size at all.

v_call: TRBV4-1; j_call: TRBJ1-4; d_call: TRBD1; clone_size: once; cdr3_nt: TGCGCCAGCAGCCAAACCGGGACAGGGTATGAAAAACTGTTTTTT; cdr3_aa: CASSQTGTGYEKLFF
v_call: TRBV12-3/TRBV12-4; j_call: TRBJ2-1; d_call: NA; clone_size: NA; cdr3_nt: TGTGCCAGCAGCCTAGCGACCTACAATGAGCAGTTCTTC; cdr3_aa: CASSLATYNEQFF
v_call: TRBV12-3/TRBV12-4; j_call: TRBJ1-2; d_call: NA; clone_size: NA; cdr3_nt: TGTGCCAGCAGTTTAGGACAGGTCTATGGCTACACCTTC; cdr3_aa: CASSLGQVYGYTF
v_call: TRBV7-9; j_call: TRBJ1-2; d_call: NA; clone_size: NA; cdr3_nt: TGTGCCAGCAGCCAATCCTCGACAGGTGGCTACACCTTC; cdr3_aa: CASSQSSTGGYTF
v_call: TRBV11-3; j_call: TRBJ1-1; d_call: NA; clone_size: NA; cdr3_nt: TGTGCCAGCAGCCGCTTGGGCAGCTCTGAAGCTTTCTTT; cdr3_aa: CASSRLGSSEAFF
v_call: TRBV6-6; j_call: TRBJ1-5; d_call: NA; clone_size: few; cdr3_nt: TGTGCCAGCAGTTACCCTTCTCAGCCCCAGCATTTT; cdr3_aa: CASSYPSQPQHF
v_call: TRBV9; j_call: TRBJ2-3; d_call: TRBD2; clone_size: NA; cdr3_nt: TGTGCCAGCAGCGTTTTAGCGGGAGTCACAGATACGCAGTATTTT; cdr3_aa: CASSVLAGVTDTQYF
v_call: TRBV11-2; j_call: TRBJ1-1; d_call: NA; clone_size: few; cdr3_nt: TGTGCCAGCAGCCAGTCACGGGGGACCACTGAAGCTTTCTTT; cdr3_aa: CASSQSRGTTEAFF
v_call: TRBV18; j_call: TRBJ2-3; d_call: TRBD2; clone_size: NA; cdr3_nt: TGTGCCAGCTCAGCCACGACTAGCGGGGGGGCAGATACGCAGTATTTT; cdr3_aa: CASSATTSGGADTQYF
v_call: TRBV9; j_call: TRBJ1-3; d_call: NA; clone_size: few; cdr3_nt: TGTGCCAGCAGCCTCGCAGGGCTCCAAGGAAACACCATATATTTT; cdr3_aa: CASSLAGLQGNTIYF